The clone carrying this T cell receptor beta chain was observed a few times. Its cognate antigen is unknown. Germline assignment: CDR1 LNHDA and CDR2 SQIVND (reference sequence). The CDR3 contains 13 residues. Unmatched junction bases numbered 3, after V lost 6 bases and J lost 2 bases. The sample comes from a study of shared clonotypes between healthy human individuals. The overall study: Per donor, three plates held CD4 naive cells, three held CD4 memory, two held CD8 naive and one held CD8 memory.

The table came from immunoSEQ multiplex PCR; TCRdb's copy has only in-frame clones and leaves some out. The repertoire holds over 850,000 clones, around 78% seen once, with 0.55% to 0.7% in the top ten. Findings and limits, study-wide: A handful of donors had roughly 5.2% of their naive CD4 clonotypes in common. Non-shared clonotypes showed lower generation probabilities than clonotypes common to all four donors.

Specimen: memory CD4+ T cells from PBMCs. Specified subset: CD45RA-negative fraction. The gene calls are TRBV19 and TRBJ1-2; 7 bases align to TRBD1. The sequence came from a man between 18 and 35 years old in good health. Some clones in this sample may be carry-over from other donors' samples. The chain's CDR3 is CASRLQGNYGYTF. The CDR3 region has the DNA TGTGCCAGTAGATTACAGGGGAACTATGGCTACACCTTC.